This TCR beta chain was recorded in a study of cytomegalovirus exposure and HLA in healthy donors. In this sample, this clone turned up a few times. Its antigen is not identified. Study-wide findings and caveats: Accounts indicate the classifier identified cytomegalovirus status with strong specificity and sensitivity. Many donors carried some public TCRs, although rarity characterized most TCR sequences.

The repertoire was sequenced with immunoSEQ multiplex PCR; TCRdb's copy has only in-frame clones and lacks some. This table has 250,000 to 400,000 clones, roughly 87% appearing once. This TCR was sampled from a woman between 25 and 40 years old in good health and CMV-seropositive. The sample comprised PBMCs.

The CDR3 DNA is TGTGCCAGCAGCAAGGACAGGGGACGCAATCAGCCCCAGCATTTT. Its protein product is CASSKDRGRNQPQHF. This sequence joins TRBV6-5 and TRBJ1-5; 9 bases are shared with TRBD1. This CDR3 is 15 amino acids long. Trimming cost V 6 bases and J 2 bases; bases outside gene matches: 5. Germline values: CDR1 MNHEY, CDR2 SVGAGI.